This passage covers 29 T cell receptor beta chains from one sample sequenced in a study of cytotoxic CD8 clonotypes in ibrutinib-treated CLL. Profiling relied on immunoSEQ multiplex PCR, and the TCRdb table lists in-frame clones only, not all of them. There are about 130,000 clones in the sample; roughly 84% occur only once, and about 3.3% lies in the top ten. The sample here was PBMCs, taken after 24 months of ibrutinib treatment. These receptors all come from a human donor with chronic lymphocytic leukemia.

The V and J genes are TRBV6-5 and TRBJ2-5; D unclear. V lost 4 bases to trimming and J lost 5 bases, with 11 bases between them. Germline V gives CDR1 MNHEY, CDR2 SVGAGI. The CDR3 is made up of 13 amino acids. CDR3: CASSSSRVETQYF. The CDR3 bases are TGTGCCAGCAGTTCATCACGGGTTGAGACCCAGTACTTC.

CDR3 nucleotides: TGCGCCAGCAGGTGGGGCAAAGGCACCGGGGAGCTGTTTTTT. Translated: CASRWGKGTGELFF. The gene calls are TRBV5-1 and TRBJ2-2; D is possibly TRBD1 (5 bases). This CDR3 has 14 amino acids. V was shortened by 5 bases and J by 4 bases, with 12 bases between the two germline ends. The germline gives CDR1 SGHRS, CDR2 YFSETQ.

The chain joins TRBV4-1 to TRBJ1-5; possible D gene TRBD1, 6 bases. Germline V lookup: CDR1 MGHRA, CDR2 YSYEKL. The CDR3 covers 16 residues. Trimming left V 1 base short and J 6 bases short, with 16 bases between. Written as DNA, the CDR3 is TGCGCCAGCAGCCAAGCGGCAGGGGCGGGGAGTCAGCCCCAGCATTTT. This sequence encodes CASSQAAGAGSQPQHF.

The V and J genes are TRBV9 and TRBJ2-1, with D maybe TRBD2 (6 bases). Germline V gene data show CDR1 as SGDLS and CDR2 as YYNGEE. The CDR3 consists of 14 residues. Trimming cost V 3 bases and J 6 bases, with 13 bases left between them. CDR3 nucleotide sequence: TGTGCCAGCAGCGACCCCCGGGAGTCCAATGAGCAGTTCTTC. It specifies CASSDPRESNEQFF.

This clone was observed many times. This sequence joins TRBV6-1 and TRBJ2-5; possibly TRBD1 for D (6 bases). The CDR3 runs to 13 residues. V lost 1 base to trimming and J lost 5 bases, with 8 bases between them. Germline V gene data show CDR1 as MNHNS and CDR2 as SASEGT. The CDR3 DNA is TGTGCCAGCAGTGAAGTTAGGGGGGAGACCCAGTACTTC. Translating gives CASSEVRGETQYF.

The chain has TRBV7-3 and TRBJ2-1; D is perhaps TRBD1 or TRBD2 (5 bases each). Trimming stripped 1 base from V and 5 bases from J, with 6 bases between. The germline gives CDR1 SGHTA, CDR2 FQGTGA. This CDR3 comprises 13 residues. In DNA form, the CDR3 reads TGTGCCAGCAGCTTAAGGGACGACAATGAGCAGTTCTTC. It specifies CASSLRDDNEQFF.

This chain uses TRBV11-2 with TRBJ2-7; unclear D gene. This CDR3 comprises 12 residues. Germline V gene sequence: CDR1 SGHAT, CDR2 FQNNGV. Trimming took off 0 bases at V and 6 bases at J, with 6 bases between the two ends. The CDR3: CASSLDPPEQYF. DNA for the CDR3: TGTGCCAGCAGCTTAGACCCCCCCGAGCAGTACTTC.

This rearrangement joins TRBV5-6 to TRBJ1-2; TRBD1 is a possible D gene (5 bases). The CDR3 has 16 residues. Trimming took 0 bases from V and 7 from J, leaving 19 bases between them. Germline V gene lookup returns CDR1 SGHDT and CDR2 YYEEEE. The CDR3 DNA sequence: TGTGCCAGCAGCTTGGGGGGCTTTTCAGGGTTACGTGGCTACACCTTC. Translated: CASSLGGFSGLRGYTF.

This chain uses TRBV30 with TRBJ2-5, with no clear D. V was clipped by 1 base and J by 5 bases, with 5 bases between them. There are 11 residues in the CDR3. Germline V gene data show CDR1 as GTSNPN and CDR2 as SVGIG (reference sequence). The CDR3 loop reads CAWSARETQYF. The DNA of the CDR3 is TGTGCCTGGAGTGCTCGGGAGACCCAGTACTTC.

Regarding this clone: Distinct nucleotide sequences in the sample also encode this CDR3. This chain joins TRBV11-3 and TRBJ2-7; a possible D gene is TRBD1 (6 bases). V shed 3 bases and J shed 0 bases, with 6 bases lying between them. Germline V gives CDR1 SGHNT, CDR2 YENEEA. The CDR3 runs to 13 residues. CDR3 region: CASSLDSSYEQYF. The CDR3 DNA reads as TGTGCCAGCAGCTTGGACAGCTCCTACGAGCAGTACTTC.

This clone was seen a handful of times. The germline gene is not matched at one end of the junction; a read error may be the cause. This rearrangement joins TRBV14 to TRBJ1-2; the D is unclear. The CDR3 loop spans 15 amino acids. From germline, CDR1 is SGHDN and CDR2 FVKESK. CDR3 residues: CASSPDLRRGLGVIF. As DNA, the CDR3 is TGTGCCAGCAGCCCCGACCTTAGGCGTGGGCTTGGGGTGATCTTC.

The chain links TRBV27 to TRBJ2-7; D might be TRBD2 (6 bases). Germline V gives CDR1 MNHEY, CDR2 SMNVEV (reference sequence). V was trimmed by 6 bases and J by 3 bases, leaving 12 bases between them. The CDR3 covers 13 residues. CDR3 in amino acids: CASSPRGVYEQYF. CDR3 nucleotides: TGTGCCAGCAGCCCCCGCGGGGTCTACGAGCAGTACTTC.

This sequence joins TRBV9 and TRBJ2-5; unclear D gene. Germline V lookup: CDR1 SGDLS, CDR2 YYNGEE. The CDR3 covers 13 residues. Trimming pared 1 base from V and 6 bases from J, leaving 10 bases between. The CDR3: CASSVNDMKTQYF. The DNA of the CDR3 is TGTGCCAGCAGCGTAAATGACATGAAGACCCAGTACTTC.

The count of this clone is one. The chain links TRBV18 to TRBJ2-5; 11 bases match TRBD2. Germline V lookup: CDR1 KGHSH, CDR2 LQKENI. The CDR3 has 18 residues. The V segment lost 0 bases and the J segment 2 bases; nucleotides outside the gene matches: 8. This CDR3 reads CASSPPTSTSGGQETQYF. CDR3 nucleotide sequence: TGTGCCAGCTCACCACCTACGTCCACTAGCGGGGGTCAAGAGACCCAGTACTTC.

The V call is TRBV19, the J call TRBJ2-7, with 7 bases lining up with TRBD2. The CDR3 is 15 amino acids. The J segment lost 0 bases and the V segment lost 7 bases, leaving 9 bases of the junction unmatched. In germline, CDR1 is LNHDA, CDR2 SQIVND (reference sequence). The CDR3 nucleotides read TGTGCCAGTAAATTGGAGGGCGGGGGCTCCTACGAGCAGTACTTC. Residues: CASKLEGGGSYEQYF.

The chain combines TRBV5-4 with TRBJ2-7; 14 nucleotides align to TRBD2. The CDR3 totals 16 residues. Trimming removed 4 bases from V and 0 bases from J; junction bases left unmatched: 3. Germline-derived CDR1 and CDR2 are SGHNT and YYREEE (reference sequence). Here the CDR3 DNA reads TGTGCCAGCAGCCCGGGACTAGCGGGGGTCTCCTACGAGCAGTACTTC. Translated, it gives CASSPGLAGVSYEQYF.

The V and J genes are TRBV4-2 and TRBJ2-7; the match to TRBD2 covers 7 bases. Germline V gene lookup returns CDR1 LGHNA and CDR2 YNFKEQ. This CDR3 is 15 amino acids long. J was trimmed by 0 bases and V by 3 bases; bases with no gene match: 5. Here the CDR3 reads CASSQKRGSSYEQYF. The CDR3 nucleotides read TGTGCCAGCAGCCAGAAGCGGGGAAGCTCCTACGAGCAGTACTTC.

A few counts support this clone. The chain employs TRBV5-1 and TRBJ2-7; TRBD1 is a possible D gene (6 bases). This CDR3 spans 11 amino acids. CDR1 is SGHRS, CDR2 YFSETQ, per germline. Trimming left V 6 bases short and J 4 bases short, with 8 bases between. The CDR3 sequence is CASKGEYEQYF. The CDR3 region has the DNA TGCGCCAGCAAGGGGGAATACGAGCAGTACTTC.

The rearrangement uses TRBV6-5 and TRBJ1-2; 8 nucleotides agree with TRBD1. Trimming at V came to 6 bases and at J to 8 bases, leaving 14 bases not matched to a gene. Germline assignment: CDR1 MNHEY and CDR2 SVGAGI. The CDR3 is 15 residues long. CDR3 loop: CASSRTGTGSGGYTF. CDR3 in DNA: TGTGCCAGCAGCCGGACCGGGACAGGCTCAGGGGGCTACACCTTC.

The chain employs TRBV30 and TRBJ2-3; possibly TRBD1 or TRBD2 for D (6 bases each). CDR1 is GTSNPN and CDR2 is SVGIG in the germline V gene (reference sequence). V lost 1 base and J lost 0, with 11 bases in between. The CDR3 length is 15 residues. The CDR3 protein is CAWSAEGGSTDTQYF. The CDR3 DNA reads TGTGCCTGGAGTGCTGAGGGGGGTAGCACAGATACGCAGTATTTT.

The chain employs TRBV6-5 and TRBJ2-7, with unresolved D. CDR1 and CDR2 (germline): MNHEY, SVGAGI. CDR3 length: 14 residues. Trimming left V 0 bases short and J 0 bases short, with 6 bases between. CDR3: CASSYSYSSYEQYF. CDR3 in DNA: TGTGCCAGCAGTTACTCGTACAGCTCCTACGAGCAGTACTTC.

This clone was detected once. The gene calls are TRBV25-1 and TRBJ2-5, with 8 bases lining up with TRBD1. The trim removed 4 bases at V and 5 bases at J, leaving 6 bases unmatched. Per the germline V gene, CDR1 is MGHDK and CDR2 is SYGVNS. The CDR3 consists of 14 residues. The CDR3 DNA is TGTGCCAGCAGTGCGGCAGGGGGCTTGGAGACCCAGTACTTC. It codes for CASSAAGGLETQYF.

This chain uses TRBV11-1 with TRBJ1-1; perhaps TRBD1 as D (5 bases). Germline values: CDR1 SGHAT, CDR2 FQDESV (reference sequence). V was trimmed by 5 bases and J by 9 bases, leaving 22 bases between them. The CDR3 loop spans 15 amino acids. The CDR3 loop is CASSRPPPAGVKAFF. CDR3 in DNA: TGTGCCAGCAGCCGTCCCCCCCCAGCGGGGGTTAAAGCTTTCTTT. Filled out from reference TRBV11-1 and TRBJ1-1, the complete variable domain reads EAEVAQSPRYKITEKSQAVAFWCDPISGHATLYWYRQILGQGPELLVQFQDESVVDDSQLPKDRFSAERLKGVDSTLKIQPAELGDSAMYLCASSRPPPAGVKAFFGQGTRLTVV.

This sequence joins TRBV6-5 and TRBJ2-5, with a tentative D call TRBD1 (6 bases). There are 14 residues in the CDR3. V lost 4 bases and J 4 bases, leaving 13 bases between the germline ends. Per the germline V gene, CDR1 is MNHEY and CDR2 is SVGAGI. For the CDR3, the DNA is TGTGCCAGCAGTTCCCTGCAGGGGAGAGAGACCCAGTACTTC. It specifies CASSSLQGRETQYF.

The chain employs TRBV10-2 and TRBJ2-3; D could derive from TRBD1 or TRBD2 (7 bases each). The CDR3 spans 13 residues. V lost 7 bases, J lost 8 bases, and 16 bases lay in between. Germline lookup yields CDR1 WSHSY and CDR2 SAAADI. The CDR3 sequence is CASIETGRGTQYF. The CDR3 coding sequence is TGCGCCAGCATAGAGACAGGGAGGGGTACGCAGTATTTT.

There are a few counts of this clone. The chain recombines TRBV30 with TRBJ1-2; no clear D gene. Trimming removed 2 bases from V and 6 bases from J, with 10 bases in between. Germline V CDR1 and CDR2: GTSNPN, SVGIG (reference sequence). The CDR3 spans 12 residues. This CDR3 is CAWSLTDHGYTF. The CDR3 coding sequence is TGTGCCTGGAGTCTAACGGACCATGGCTACACCTTC.

The chain links TRBV6-5 to TRBJ1-3; D uncertain. Trimming cost V 5 bases and J 1 base, with 6 bases left between them. Germline V gene lookup returns CDR1 MNHEY and CDR2 SVGAGI. The CDR3 covers 13 residues. The DNA for the CDR3 is TGTGCCAGCAGTAGGGAGTCTGGAAACACCATATATTTT. Translating gives CASSRESGNTIYF.

The rearrangement uses TRBV19 and TRBJ1-5; D might be TRBD1 (6 bases). There are 20 residues in the CDR3. Germline V lookup: CDR1 LNHDA, CDR2 SQIVND (reference sequence). The V and J ends lost 6 bases and 0 bases respectively, with 27 bases between them. The DNA of the CDR3 is TGTGCCAGTAGCCCCCTCCGGAGCGCAGGGGAAGGTTCTAGCAATCAGCCCCAGCATTTT. Amino acid sequence: CASSPLRSAGEGSSNQPQHF.

This chain uses TRBV28 with TRBJ2-7; D remains ambiguous. The CDR3 is 13 amino acids. V shed 5 bases and J shed 4 bases, with 12 bases lying between them. Germline-derived CDR1 and CDR2 are MDHEN and SYDVKM. Written as DNA, the CDR3 is TGTGCCAGCAGTCCCTTGGTACCTTACGAGCAGTACTTC. Translated, it gives CASSPLVPYEQYF.